These 12 T cell receptor beta chains share one sample of origin, sequenced in a study of T cell repertoires in cytomegalovirus infection. TCRdb redid the calling of the reads with MiXCR, one entry per CDR3 protein. The table lists about 530,000 distinct CDR3 sequences, about a quarter of them singletons. What was sequenced was PBMCs. The receptors shown here come from a human donor in good health (CMV status not recorded). Some clones in this sample may be carry-over from other donors' samples.

This clonotype has at least ten counts. The chain has TRBV7-8 and TRBJ1-1, with 10 positions matching TRBD1. This CDR3 spans 15 amino acids. V shed 5 bases and J 0 bases; nucleotides not matched to a gene: 3. Germline V gene sequence: CDR1 SGHVS, CDR2 FQNEAQ. CDR3 amino acids: CASSTGQGVNTEAFF. CDR3 bases: TGTGCCAGCAGCACCGGACAGGGGGTGAACACTGAAGCTTTCTTT.

This clonotype has just a few counts. The gene calls are TRBV7-3 and TRBJ1-3; D not certain. CDR3 size: 13 residues. In germline, CDR1 is SGHTA, CDR2 FQGTGA. Trimming took off 2 bases at V and 8 bases at J, with 10 bases between the two ends. The CDR3 region is CASSLSPEDTIYF. The CDR3 DNA sequence: TGTGCCAGCAGCTTATCCCCGGAGGACACCATATATTTT.

This sequence joins TRBV9 and TRBJ2-1; 15 bases match TRBD2. The CDR3 is 18 residues long. Germline CDR1 and CDR2: SGDLS and YYNGEE. J lost 7 bases, V lost 0 bases, and 8 bases had no gene match. The CDR3 loop is CASSVGWGTSGRQNEQFF. For the CDR3, the DNA is TGTGCCAGCAGCGTAGGTTGGGGGACTAGCGGGAGGCAAAATGAGCAGTTCTTC.

This clonotype was observed many times. This chain joins TRBV28 and TRBJ2-5; 12 nucleotides agree with TRBD1. The CDR3 is 16 amino acids. Germline CDR1 and CDR2: MDHEN and SYDVKM. V lost 5 bases to trimming and J lost 5 bases; unmatched junction nucleotides: 9. For the CDR3, the DNA is TGTGCCAGCAGTGGCGAGGGACAGGGGGCGTTGGAGACCCAGTACTTC. It encodes CASSGEGQGALETQYF.

The chain joins TRBV20-1 to TRBJ1-1; no definite D call. The germline gives CDR1 DFQATT, CDR2 SNEGSKA (reference sequence). This CDR3 region has 14 residues. The ends were cut back, 0 bases at V and 1 base at J, with 9 bases in the middle. Here the CDR3 DNA reads TGCAGTGCTAGAGATTGGACTGCGAACACTGAAGCTTTCTTT. Translation gives CSARDWTANTEAFF.

This clonotype has just a few counts. CDR3 in amino acids: CSVEVAGGGETQYF. The CDR3 DNA is TGCAGCGTTGAAGTAGCGGGAGGCGGAGAGACCCAGTACTTC. The chain carries TRBV29-1 and TRBJ2-5; 10 bases align to TRBD2. Trimming at V came to 1 base and at J to 4 bases, leaving 3 bases not matched to a gene. The CDR3 has 14 amino acids. Germline V gives CDR1 SQVTM, CDR2 ANQGSEA. Full variable domain (remainder filled in from reference TRBV29-1 and TRBJ2-5): SAVISQKPSRDICQRGTSLTIQCQVDSQVTMMFWYRQQPGQSLTLIATANQGSEATYESGFVIDKFPISRPNLTFSTLTVSNMSPEDSSIYLCSVEVAGGGETQYFGPGTRLLVL.

The chain employs TRBV20-1 and TRBJ1-2; 8 nucleotides line up with TRBD1. Unmatched junction bases numbered 6, after V lost 6 bases and J lost 3 bases. CDR3 size: 13 residues. CDR1 is DFQATT, CDR2 SNEGSKA, per germline (reference sequence). This chain's CDR3 is CSAPTGVDYGYTF. CDR3 nucleotide sequence: TGCAGTGCCCCGACAGGGGTGGACTATGGCTACACCTTC.

The V and J genes are TRBV2 and TRBJ2-7; D may be TRBD1 or TRBD2 (5 bases each). The CDR3 totals 13 residues. The germline V gene encodes CDR1 SNHLY and CDR2 FYNNEI. The V gene lost 7 bases and the J gene lost 5 bases, with 15 bases spanning the gap. The CDR3: CASMSGGFDEQYF. CDR3 DNA sequence: TGTGCCAGCATGAGTGGGGGATTCGACGAGCAGTACTTC.

This chain uses TRBV25-1 with TRBJ2-1; 9 bases align to TRBD2. V was pared by 2 bases and J by 9 bases, with 8 bases of the junction left unmatched. This CDR3 comprises 15 residues. The germline CDR1 and CDR2 sequences are MGHDK and SYGVNS. The CDR3 protein is CASSELAGPDSEQFF. In nucleotides, the CDR3 is TGTGCCAGCAGTGAACTAGCGGGGCCAGACAGTGAGCAGTTCTTC.

V gene TRBV5-1 combines with J gene TRBJ2-5; 12 bases agree with TRBD2. With 2 bases clipped from V and 2 bases from J, the junction kept 4 bases outside the gene matches. The germline gives CDR1 SGHRS, CDR2 YFSETQ. The CDR3 totals 16 residues. The DNA of the CDR3 is TGCGCCAGCAGCTTACTGACTAGCGGGAGACAAGAGACCCAGTACTTC. Protein sequence: CASSLLTSGRQETQYF.

The chain recombines TRBV28 with TRBJ2-2, with D maybe TRBD1 (6 bases). The V end lost 6 bases, the J end lost 7 bases, and 24 bases lay between the germline ends. Germline assignment: CDR1 MDHEN and CDR2 SYDVKM. The CDR3 length is 17 residues. DNA of the CDR3: TGTGCCAGCAGCCCAGGGGTCTGGCGGTCGATTCACGGGGAGCTGTTTTTT. It specifies CASSPGVWRSIHGELFF.

This clonotype was seen ten or more times. The chain uses TRBV6-2 or TRBV6-3 and TRBJ2-6; TRBD1 agrees at 8 bases. Germline values: CDR1 MNHEY, CDR2 SVGEGT. With 5 bases clipped from V and 0 bases from J, the junction kept 6 bases outside the gene matches. This CDR3 is built from 17 residues. In DNA, the CDR3 is TGTGCCAGCAGTCGGGACAGGAAGAGCTCTGGGGCCAACGTCCTGACTTTC. Translation: CASSRDRKSSGANVLTF.